This TCR beta chain is drawn from a study of blood T cell repertoires in COVID-19. The overall study: T cells, B-cell-depleted T cells, or PBMCs provided the cDNA or gDNA that served as material.

As handled by the study authors: How many nucleated cells were present was estimated from reference gene primer amplification. Method: immunoSEQ multiplex PCR; TCRdb's copy keeps in-frame clones and lacks some. The V and J calls and clone size come from that table; D and trimming were worked out from the DNA. Of a few hundred thousand clones in the sample, 70% to 90% were seen once. V shed 11 bases and J shed 3 bases, with 12 bases lying between them. Per germline, CDR1 KGHDR and CDR2 SFDVKD. This CDR3 is 13 amino acids long. This sequence originates from a woman between 45 and 65 years old with acute or convalescent COVID-19. The sample comprised peripheral blood. V is TRBV24-1 and J is TRBJ1-4; D is unresolved. In nucleotides, the CDR3 is TGTGCCAGCTCGTCCGGGGCTAATGAAAAACTGTTTTTT. Protein sequence: CASSSGANEKLFF.